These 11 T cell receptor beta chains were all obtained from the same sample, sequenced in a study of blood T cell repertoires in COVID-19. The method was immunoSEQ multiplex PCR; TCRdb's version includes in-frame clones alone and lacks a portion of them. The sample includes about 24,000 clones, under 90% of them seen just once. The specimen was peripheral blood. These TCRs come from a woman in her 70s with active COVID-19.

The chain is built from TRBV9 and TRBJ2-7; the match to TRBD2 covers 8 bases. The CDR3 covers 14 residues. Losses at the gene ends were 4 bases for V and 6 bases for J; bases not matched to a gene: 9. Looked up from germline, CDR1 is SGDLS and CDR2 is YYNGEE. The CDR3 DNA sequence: TGTGCCAGCAGCCCCCGGGGGGGGCTAACCGAGCAGTACTTC. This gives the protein CASSPRGGLTEQYF.

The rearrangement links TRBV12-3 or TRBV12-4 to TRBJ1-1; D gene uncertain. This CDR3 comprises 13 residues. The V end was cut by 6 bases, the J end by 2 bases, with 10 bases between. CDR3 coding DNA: TGTGCCAGCAGAGCGGGCCTCAACACTGAAGCTTTCTTT. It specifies CASRAGLNTEAFF.

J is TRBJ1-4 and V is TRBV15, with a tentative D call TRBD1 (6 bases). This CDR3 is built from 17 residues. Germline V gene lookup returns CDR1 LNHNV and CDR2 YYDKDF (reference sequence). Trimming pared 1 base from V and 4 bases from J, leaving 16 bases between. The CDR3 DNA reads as TGTGCCACCAGCAGAGGCCCAGGGGAAGCGGATAATGAAAAACTGTTTTTT. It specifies CATSRGPGEADNEKLFF.

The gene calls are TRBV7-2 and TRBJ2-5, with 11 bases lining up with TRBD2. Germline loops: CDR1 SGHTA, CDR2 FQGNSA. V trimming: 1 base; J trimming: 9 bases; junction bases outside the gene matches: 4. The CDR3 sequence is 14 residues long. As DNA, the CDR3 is TGTGCCAGCAGCTTAGTACTAGCGGGGGAGGCCCAGTACTTC. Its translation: CASSLVLAGEAQYF.

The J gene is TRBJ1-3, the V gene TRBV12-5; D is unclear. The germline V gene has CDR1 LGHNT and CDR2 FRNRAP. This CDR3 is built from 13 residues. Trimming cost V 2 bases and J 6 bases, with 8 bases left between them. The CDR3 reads CASGLLDTNTIYF. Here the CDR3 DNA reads TGTGCTAGTGGTTTGTTAGACACAAACACCATATATTTT.

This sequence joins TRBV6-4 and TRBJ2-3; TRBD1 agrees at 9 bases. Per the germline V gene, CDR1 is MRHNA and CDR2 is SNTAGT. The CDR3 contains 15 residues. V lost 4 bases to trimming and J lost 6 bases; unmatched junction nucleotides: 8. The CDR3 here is CASSAGTGMIDTQYF. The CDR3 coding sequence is TGTGCCAGCAGTGCCGGGACAGGGATGATCGATACGCAGTATTTT.

Written as DNA, the CDR3 is TGTGCCACCAGTGACCGTGGGGGCCCCGGGGAATACGAGCAGTACTTC. Its translation is CATSDRGGPGEYEQYF. V gene TRBV24-1 combines with J gene TRBJ2-7; weak D call: TRBD1 (6 bases). The CDR3 covers 16 residues. V was clipped by 4 bases and J by 4 bases, with 19 bases between them. Germline loops: CDR1 KGHDR, CDR2 SFDVKD.

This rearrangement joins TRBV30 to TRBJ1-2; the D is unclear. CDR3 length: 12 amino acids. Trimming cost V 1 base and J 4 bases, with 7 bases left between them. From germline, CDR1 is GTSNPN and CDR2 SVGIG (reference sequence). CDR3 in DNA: TGTGCCTGGAGTGCTAGCCTCTATGGCTACACCTTC. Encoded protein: CAWSASLYGYTF.

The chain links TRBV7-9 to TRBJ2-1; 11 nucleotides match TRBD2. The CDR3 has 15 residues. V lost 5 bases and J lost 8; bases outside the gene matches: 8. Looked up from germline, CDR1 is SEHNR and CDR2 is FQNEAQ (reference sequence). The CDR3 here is CASSPPGTSGDEQFF. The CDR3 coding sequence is TGTGCCAGCAGCCCCCCTGGGACTAGCGGCGATGAGCAGTTCTTC. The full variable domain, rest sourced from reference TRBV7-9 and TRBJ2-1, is DTGVSQNPRHKITKRGQNVTFRCDPISEHNRLYWYRQTLGQGPEFLTYFQNEAQLEKSRLLSDRFSAERPKGSFSTLEIQRTEQGDSAMYLCASSPPGTSGDEQFFGPGTRLTVL.

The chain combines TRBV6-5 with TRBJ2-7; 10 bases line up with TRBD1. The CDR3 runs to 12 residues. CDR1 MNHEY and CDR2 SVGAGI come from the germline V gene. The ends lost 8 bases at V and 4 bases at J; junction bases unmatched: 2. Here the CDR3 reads CASGDRGYEQYF. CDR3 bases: TGTGCCAGCGGGGACAGGGGATACGAGCAGTACTTC.

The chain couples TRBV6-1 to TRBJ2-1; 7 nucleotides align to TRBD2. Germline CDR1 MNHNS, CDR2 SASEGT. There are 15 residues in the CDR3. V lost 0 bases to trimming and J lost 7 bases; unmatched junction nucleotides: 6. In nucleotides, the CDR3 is TGTGCCAGCAGTGAAGCGCCAGCGGGGTGGAATGAGCAGTTCTTC. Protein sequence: CASSEAPAGWNEQFF.